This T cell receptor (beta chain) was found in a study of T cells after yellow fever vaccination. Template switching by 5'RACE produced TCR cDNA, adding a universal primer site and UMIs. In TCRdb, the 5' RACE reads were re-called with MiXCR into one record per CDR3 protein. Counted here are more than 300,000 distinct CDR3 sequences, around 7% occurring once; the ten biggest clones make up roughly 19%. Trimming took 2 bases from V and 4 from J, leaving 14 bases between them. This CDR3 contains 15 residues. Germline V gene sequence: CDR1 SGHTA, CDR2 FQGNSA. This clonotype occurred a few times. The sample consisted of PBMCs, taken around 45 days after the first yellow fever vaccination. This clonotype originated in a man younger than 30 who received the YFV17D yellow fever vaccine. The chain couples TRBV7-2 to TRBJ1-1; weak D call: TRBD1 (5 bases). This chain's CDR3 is CASSLFAGGFTEAFF. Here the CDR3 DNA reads TGTGCCAGCAGCTTATTCGCGGGGGGGTTCACTGAAGCTTTCTTT.